This T cell receptor beta chain was documented in a study of blood T cell repertoires in COVID-19. The protocol was immunoSEQ multiplex PCR, while the TCRdb copy is restricted to in-frame clones and leaves out a portion. The sample records approximately 100,000 clones, 80% to 90% being singletons. This CDR3 contains 15 residues. V was trimmed by 3 bases and J by 4 bases, leaving 15 bases between them. Germline CDR1 and CDR2: GTSNPN and SVGIG (reference sequence). The chain has TRBV30 and TRBJ2-2; tentatively, D is TRBD1 (7 bases). The specimen was peripheral blood. The TCR comes from a human donor with COVID-19, enrolled during active disease. The donor label of this sample is uncertain. CDR3 sequence reads: CAWREGAGLTGELFF. CDR3 bases: TGTGCCTGGAGGGAGGGGGCTGGTCTCACCGGGGAGCTGTTTTTT.